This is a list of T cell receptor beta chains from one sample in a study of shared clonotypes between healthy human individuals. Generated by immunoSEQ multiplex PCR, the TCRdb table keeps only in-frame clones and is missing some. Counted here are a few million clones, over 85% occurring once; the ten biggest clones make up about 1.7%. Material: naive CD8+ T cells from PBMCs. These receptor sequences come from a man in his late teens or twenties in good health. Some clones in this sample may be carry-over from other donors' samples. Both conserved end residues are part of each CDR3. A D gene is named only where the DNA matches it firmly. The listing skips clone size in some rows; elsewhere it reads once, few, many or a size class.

CDR3 protein: CASSLGAGSYEQYF; CDR3 DNA: TGTGCCAGCAGTTTGGGCGCGGGGTCCTACGAGCAGTACTTC; J gene: TRBJ2-7; clone size: -; CDR3 length: 14; D gene: -; V gene: TRBV27
CDR3 protein: CASSQTPGSFSVKETQYF; CDR3 DNA: TGCGCCAGCAGCCAAACCCCGGGGTCCTTTTCGGTGAAAGAGACCCAGTACTTC; J gene: TRBJ2-5; clone size: -; CDR3 length: 18; D gene: -; V gene: TRBV4-1
CDR3 protein: CASSSHQGAGEQFF; CDR3 DNA: TGTGCCAGCAGTTCCCATCAGGGGGCAGGCGAGCAGTTCTTC; J gene: TRBJ2-1; clone size: -; CDR3 length: 14; D gene: TRBD1; V gene: TRBV6-5
CDR3 protein: CASSPVGGHYGYTF; CDR3 DNA: TGTGCCAGCAGCCCAGTAGGCGGACACTATGGCTACACCTTC; J gene: TRBJ1-2; clone size: -; CDR3 length: 14; D gene: -; V gene: TRBV9
CDR3 protein: CASSIRTSGQETQYF; CDR3 DNA: TGTGCCAGCAGTATTCGGACTAGCGGGCAAGAGACCCAGTACTTC; J gene: TRBJ2-5; clone size: -; CDR3 length: 15; D gene: TRBD2; V gene: TRBV2
CDR3 protein: CASSDVRDRVNQPQHF; CDR3 DNA: TGTGCCAGCAGCGATGTTCGAGACAGAGTAAATCAGCCCCAGCATTTT; J gene: TRBJ1-5; clone size: once; CDR3 length: 16; D gene: -; V gene: TRBV7-8
CDR3 protein: CASSEGPNNEQFF; CDR3 DNA: TGCGCCAGCAGTGAAGGACCGAACAATGAGCAGTTCTTC; J gene: TRBJ2-1; clone size: -; CDR3 length: 13; D gene: -; V gene: TRBV10-2
CDR3 protein: CASSLGPDRGGYGYTF; CDR3 DNA: TGTGCCAGCAGCTTAGGCCCGGACAGGGGGGGGTACGGCTACACCTTC; J gene: TRBJ1-2; clone size: once; CDR3 length: 16; D gene: TRBD1; V gene: TRBV13
CDR3 protein: CASSQGQQSSYEQYF; CDR3 DNA: TGTGCCAGCAGCCAAGGACAACAGAGCTCCTACGAGCAGTACTTC; J gene: TRBJ2-7; clone size: -; CDR3 length: 15; D gene: -; V gene: TRBV4-2
CDR3 protein: CASSYSEGSYEQYF; CDR3 DNA: TGTGCCAGCAGTTACTCAGAGGGATCCTACGAGCAGTACTTC; J gene: TRBJ2-7; clone size: -; CDR3 length: 14; D gene: -; V gene: TRBV6-5
CDR3 protein: CASSESQADTQYF; CDR3 DNA: TGCGCCAGCAGTGAGTCACAGGCAGATACGCAGTATTTT; J gene: TRBJ2-3; clone size: once; CDR3 length: 13; D gene: -; V gene: TRBV10-1
CDR3 protein: CASSLGSPGGTEAFF; CDR3 DNA: TGTGCCAGCAGCTTAGGGTCCCCGGGAGGCACTGAAGCTTTCTTT; J gene: TRBJ1-1; clone size: -; CDR3 length: 15; D gene: -; V gene: TRBV7-9
CDR3 protein: CASIAGAGGGGYTF; CDR3 DNA: TGTGCCAGCATCGCCGGAGCGGGGGGTGGTGGCTACACCTTC; J gene: TRBJ1-2; clone size: -; CDR3 length: 14; D gene: -; V gene: TRBV28
CDR3 protein: CASSFGSNQPQHF; CDR3 DNA: TGTGCCAGCAGCTTCGGAAGCAATCAGCCCCAGCATTTT; J gene: TRBJ1-5; clone size: -; CDR3 length: 13; D gene: -; V gene: TRBV5-6
CDR3 protein: CASSLGQGSRETQYF; CDR3 DNA: TGCGCCAGCAGCTTGGGACAGGGGAGTCGGGAGACCCAGTACTTC; J gene: TRBJ2-5; clone size: -; CDR3 length: 15; D gene: TRBD1; V gene: TRBV5-1
CDR3 protein: CASSEEVRALDTQYF; CDR3 DNA: TGTGCCAGCAGTGAAGAGGTTAGAGCCCTCGATACGCAGTATTTT; J gene: TRBJ2-3; clone size: -; CDR3 length: 15; D gene: -; V gene: TRBV6-1
CDR3 protein: CASSPGTAEQFF; CDR3 DNA: TGTGCCAGCAGCCCCGGGACAGCTGAGCAGTTCTTC; J gene: TRBJ2-1; clone size: once; CDR3 length: 12; D gene: TRBD1; V gene: TRBV25-1
CDR3 protein: CASSLDVWGLTYEQYF; CDR3 DNA: TGTGCCAGCAGCCTCGACGTCTGGGGCTTGACCTACGAGCAGTACTTC; J gene: TRBJ2-7; clone size: -; CDR3 length: 16; D gene: -; V gene: TRBV7-9
CDR3 protein: CASSYGTGVHYGYTF; CDR3 DNA: TGTGCCAGCAGTTACGGGACAGGAGTGCACTATGGCTACACCTTC; J gene: TRBJ1-2; clone size: -; CDR3 length: 15; D gene: TRBD1; V gene: TRBV6-5
CDR3 protein: CASSLIGRNQPQHF; CDR3 DNA: TGTGCCAGCAGCTTAATAGGCAGAAATCAGCCCCAGCATTTT; J gene: TRBJ1-5; clone size: -; CDR3 length: 14; D gene: -; V gene: TRBV7-9
CDR3 protein: CASSLGQGAINEQFF; CDR3 DNA: TGTGCCAGCAGCCTCGGACAGGGGGCGATCAATGAGCAGTTCTTC; J gene: TRBJ2-1; clone size: -; CDR3 length: 15; D gene: TRBD1; V gene: TRBV5-6
CDR3 protein: CASSSAWDEQFF; CDR3 DNA: TGTGCCAGCAGCTCGGCTTGGGACGAGCAGTTCTTC; J gene: TRBJ2-1; clone size: once; CDR3 length: 12; D gene: -; V gene: TRBV5-6
CDR3 protein: CASSPGPISNQPQHF; CDR3 DNA: TGCGCCAGCAGCCCAGGACCCATCAGCAATCAGCCCCAGCATTTT; J gene: TRBJ1-5; clone size: -; CDR3 length: 15; D gene: -; V gene: TRBV5-1
CDR3 protein: CAISEGEGADTQYF; CDR3 DNA: TGTGCCATCAGTGAGGGGGAGGGCGCAGATACGCAGTATTTT; J gene: TRBJ2-3; clone size: -; CDR3 length: 14; D gene: TRBD2; V gene: TRBV10-3
CDR3 protein: CASTEGNTEAFF; CDR3 DNA: TGTGCCAGCACCGAGGGGAACACTGAAGCTTTCTTT; J gene: TRBJ1-1; clone size: few; CDR3 length: 12; D gene: -; V gene: TRBV13
CDR3 protein: CASSEAFRDPYEQYF; CDR3 DNA: TGTGCCAGCAGTGAAGCCTTCAGGGACCCCTACGAGCAGTACTTC; J gene: TRBJ2-7; clone size: -; CDR3 length: 15; D gene: -; V gene: TRBV2
CDR3 protein: CSVEGAFSGYEQYF; CDR3 DNA: TGCAGCGTTGAGGGGGCGTTTTCGGGGTACGAGCAGTACTTC; J gene: TRBJ2-7; clone size: -; CDR3 length: 14; D gene: -; V gene: TRBV29-1
CDR3 protein: CASSPTTSGSTNEQYF; CDR3 DNA: TGTGCCAGCAGCCCCACGACTAGCGGGAGTACGAACGAGCAGTACTTC; J gene: TRBJ2-7; clone size: -; CDR3 length: 16; D gene: TRBD2; V gene: TRBV13
CDR3 protein: CASSLEGLRSSYEQYF; CDR3 DNA: TGCGCCAGCAGCCTAGAAGGGCTGAGGAGCTCCTACGAGCAGTACTTC; J gene: TRBJ2-7; clone size: -; CDR3 length: 16; D gene: -; V gene: TRBV5-1
CDR3 protein: CASSLRGTYEQYF; CDR3 DNA: TGTGCCAGCAGCTTGCGGGGAACTTACGAGCAGTACTTC; J gene: TRBJ2-7; clone size: -; CDR3 length: 13; D gene: -; V gene: TRBV7-8
CDR3 protein: CASSSGTLAKNIQYF; CDR3 DNA: TGTGCCAGTAGTTCGGGGACCCTAGCCAAAAACATTCAGTACTTC; J gene: TRBJ2-4; clone size: -; CDR3 length: 15; D gene: -; V gene: TRBV19
CDR3 protein: CASCSGYSTDTQYF; CDR3 DNA: TGTGCCAGCTGTAGCGGCTACAGCACAGATACGCAGTATTTT; J gene: TRBJ2-3; clone size: -; CDR3 length: 14; D gene: -; V gene: TRBV2
CDR3 protein: CASSLVGTGTPDEQFF; CDR3 DNA: TGTGCCAGCAGCTTAGTAGGGACAGGGACACCGGATGAGCAGTTCTTC; J gene: TRBJ2-1; clone size: -; CDR3 length: 16; D gene: TRBD1; V gene: TRBV7-9
CDR3 protein: CASLERERYNEQFF; CDR3 DNA: TGTGCCAGTCTGGAGCGGGAAAGGTACAATGAGCAGTTCTTC; J gene: TRBJ2-1; clone size: -; CDR3 length: 14; D gene: TRBD2; V gene: TRBV7-9
CDR3 protein: CASSSPLVAPRGNEQFF; CDR3 DNA: TGTGCCAGCAGTTCACCCCTCGTAGCCCCTAGGGGTAATGAGCAGTTCTTC; J gene: TRBJ2-1; clone size: -; CDR3 length: 17; D gene: -; V gene: TRBV28
CDR3 protein: CASSDLDRGNQPQHF; CDR3 DNA: TGTGCCAGCAGTGACTTGGACAGGGGGAATCAGCCCCAGCATTTT; J gene: TRBJ1-5; clone size: -; CDR3 length: 15; D gene: TRBD1; V gene: TRBV6-4
CDR3 protein: CASSLVGTANYGYTF; CDR3 DNA: TGTGCCAGCAGCTTAGTAGGGACAGCTAACTATGGCTACACCTTC; J gene: TRBJ1-2; clone size: -; CDR3 length: 15; D gene: TRBD1; V gene: TRBV7-8
CDR3 protein: CASLLAGGSEQYF; CDR3 DNA: TGTGCCAGTTTACTAGCGGGAGGGTCAGAGCAGTACTTC; J gene: TRBJ2-7; clone size: -; CDR3 length: 13; D gene: TRBD2; V gene: TRBV28
CDR3 protein: CASSVDPTGRSYNEQFF; CDR3 DNA: TGCGCCAGCAGCGTCGACCCGACCGGAAGGTCCTACAATGAGCAGTTCTTC; J gene: TRBJ2-1; clone size: -; CDR3 length: 17; D gene: -; V gene: TRBV5-1
CDR3 protein: CASSLASGTREQYF; CDR3 DNA: TGTGCCAGCAGCTTAGCCTCCGGGACACGCGAGCAGTACTTC; J gene: TRBJ2-7; clone size: -; CDR3 length: 14; D gene: -; V gene: TRBV11-1
CDR3 protein: CASSYDRGNTGELFF; CDR3 DNA: TGTGCCAGCAGCTACGACAGGGGGAACACCGGGGAGCTGTTTTTT; J gene: TRBJ2-2; clone size: -; CDR3 length: 15; D gene: TRBD1; V gene: TRBV7-2
CDR3 protein: CASSLRGSGVYEQYF; CDR3 DNA: TGTGCCAGCAGCTTACGTGGGAGTGGTGTCTACGAGCAGTACTTC; J gene: TRBJ2-7; clone size: -; CDR3 length: 15; D gene: -; V gene: TRBV7-2
CDR3 protein: CASSSLAVQETQYF; CDR3 DNA: TGTGCCAGCAGTTCCTTAGCGGTACAAGAGACCCAGTACTTC; J gene: TRBJ2-5; clone size: -; CDR3 length: 14; D gene: -; V gene: TRBV28
CDR3 protein: CASRRRLVNIPVLPNTEAFF; CDR3 DNA: TGCGCCAGCAGACGTAGACTAGTCAATATCCCGGTACTCCCGAACACTGAAGCTTTCTTT; J gene: TRBJ1-1; clone size: -; CDR3 length: 20; D gene: -; V gene: TRBV23-1
CDR3 protein: CASSLSGLGPYEQYF; CDR3 DNA: TGCGCCAGCAGCTTGTCCGGACTGGGACCCTACGAGCAGTACTTC; J gene: TRBJ2-7; clone size: -; CDR3 length: 15; D gene: -; V gene: TRBV5-1
CDR3 protein: CASSETGTGGSLGAFF; CDR3 DNA: TGTGCCAGCAGCGAGACCGGGACAGGGGGAAGTTTGGGAGCTTTCTTT; J gene: TRBJ1-1; clone size: -; CDR3 length: 16; D gene: TRBD1; V gene: TRBV13
CDR3 protein: CASSRGQIYEQYF; CDR3 DNA: TGTGCCAGCAGCCGGGGACAGATCTACGAGCAGTACTTC; J gene: TRBJ2-7; clone size: -; CDR3 length: 13; D gene: TRBD1; V gene: TRBV7-9
CDR3 protein: CASSFTGLGPGELFF; CDR3 DNA: TGTGCCAGCAGCTTTACCGGGCTGGGCCCCGGGGAGCTGTTTTTT; J gene: TRBJ2-2; clone size: -; CDR3 length: 15; D gene: -; V gene: TRBV13
CDR3 protein: CASSLSQVLYGYTF; CDR3 DNA: TGTGCCAGCAGCCTTTCCCAGGTCCTCTATGGCTACACCTTC; J gene: TRBJ1-2; clone size: -; CDR3 length: 14; D gene: -; V gene: TRBV28
CDR3 protein: CASSVNPASTDTQYF; CDR3 DNA: TGTGCCAGCAGCGTAAATCCAGCTAGCACAGATACGCAGTATTTT; J gene: TRBJ2-3; clone size: -; CDR3 length: 15; D gene: -; V gene: TRBV9
CDR3 protein: CASSLVHRGAAEAFF; CDR3 DNA: TGTGCCAGCAGCTTAGTACATCGGGGGGCGGCTGAAGCTTTCTTT; J gene: TRBJ1-1; clone size: -; CDR3 length: 15; D gene: -; V gene: TRBV7-3
CDR3 protein: CASSPPFWASGSDEQFF; CDR3 DNA: TGTGCCAGCTCACCACCGTTCTGGGCTAGCGGGTCTGATGAGCAGTTCTTC; J gene: TRBJ2-1; clone size: -; CDR3 length: 17; D gene: TRBD2; V gene: TRBV18